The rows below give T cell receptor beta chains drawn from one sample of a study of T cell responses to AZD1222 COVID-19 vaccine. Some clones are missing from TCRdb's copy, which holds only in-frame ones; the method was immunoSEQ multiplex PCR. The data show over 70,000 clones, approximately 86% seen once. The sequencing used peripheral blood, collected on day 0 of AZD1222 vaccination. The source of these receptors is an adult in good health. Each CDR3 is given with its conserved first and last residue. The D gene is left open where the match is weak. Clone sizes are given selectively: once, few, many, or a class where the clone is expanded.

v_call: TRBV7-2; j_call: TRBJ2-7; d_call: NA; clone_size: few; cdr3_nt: TGTGCCAGCAGCCCCGGACGGAGTTCGTCGGAGCAGTACTTC; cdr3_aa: CASSPGRSSSEQYF
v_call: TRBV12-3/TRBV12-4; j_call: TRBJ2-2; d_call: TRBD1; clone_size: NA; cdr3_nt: TGTGCCAGCAGTTTAGGACAGGGGGGGCTGTTTTTT; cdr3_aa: CASSLGQGGLFF
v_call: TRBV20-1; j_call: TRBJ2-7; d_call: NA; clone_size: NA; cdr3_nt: TGCAGTGCTAGAGTGGTTTACGAGCAGTACTTC; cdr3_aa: CSARVVYEQYF
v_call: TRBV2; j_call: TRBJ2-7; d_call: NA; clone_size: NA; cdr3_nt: TGTGCCAGCAGGATAGAGGGCAGCTACGAGCAGTACTTC; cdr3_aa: CASRIEGSYEQYF
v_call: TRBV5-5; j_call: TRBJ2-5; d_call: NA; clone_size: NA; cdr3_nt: TGTGCCAGCAGCTTAATCGACGGGTACCAAGAGACCCAGTACTTC; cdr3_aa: CASSLIDGYQETQYF
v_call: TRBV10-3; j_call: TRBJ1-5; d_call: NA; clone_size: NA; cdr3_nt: TGTGCCATCAGTGAGAGGGGGGGAGTGAGCAATCAGCCCCAGCATTTT; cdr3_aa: CAISERGGVSNQPQHF
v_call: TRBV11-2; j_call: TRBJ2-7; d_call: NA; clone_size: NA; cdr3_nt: TGTGCCAGCAGCTTAGATGACAGTGGTGGGGGCTACGAGCAGTACTTC; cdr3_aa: CASSLDDSGGGYEQYF
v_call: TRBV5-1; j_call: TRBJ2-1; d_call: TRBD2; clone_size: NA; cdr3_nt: TGCGCCAGCAGCCCCGGACTAGCGGGACCCGATGAGCAGTTCTTC; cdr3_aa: CASSPGLAGPDEQFF
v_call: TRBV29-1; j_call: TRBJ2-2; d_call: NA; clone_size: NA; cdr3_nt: TGCAGCGTCGAAATGAGAAGCATCACCGGGGAGCTGTTTTTT; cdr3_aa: CSVEMRSITGELFF
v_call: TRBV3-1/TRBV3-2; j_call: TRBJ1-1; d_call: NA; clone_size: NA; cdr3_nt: TGTGCCAGCAGCTCGAAGAAGGGAGTGGCTGAAGCTTTCTTT; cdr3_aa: CASSSKKGVAEAFF
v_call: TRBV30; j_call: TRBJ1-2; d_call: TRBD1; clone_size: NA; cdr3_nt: TGTGCCTGGAGTCAGGGACAGGATGGCTACACCTTC; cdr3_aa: CAWSQGQDGYTF
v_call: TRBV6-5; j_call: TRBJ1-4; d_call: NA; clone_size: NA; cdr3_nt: TGTGCCAGCGGATGGGCTGCGAATGAAAAACTGTTTTTT; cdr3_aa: CASGWAANEKLFF
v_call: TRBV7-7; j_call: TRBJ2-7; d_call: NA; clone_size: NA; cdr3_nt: TGTGCTAGCAGCTTGGGTCGGGGAAGCTCCTACGAGCAGTACTTC; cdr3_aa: CASSLGRGSSYEQYF
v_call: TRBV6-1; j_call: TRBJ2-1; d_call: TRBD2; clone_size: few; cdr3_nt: TGTGCCAGCAGTGACCCAAGGACTAGCGGGAGTAGGAATGAGCAGTTCTTC; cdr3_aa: CASSDPRTSGSRNEQFF
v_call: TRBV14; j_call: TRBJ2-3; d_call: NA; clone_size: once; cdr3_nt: TGTGCCAGCAGCCAAGAAGTACTCACAGATACGCAGTATTTT; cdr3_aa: CASSQEVLTDTQYF
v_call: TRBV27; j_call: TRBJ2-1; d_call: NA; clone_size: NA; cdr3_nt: TGTGCCAGCAGTTTAATCCCCCTAGGGTCCAATGAGCAGTTCTTC; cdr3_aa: CASSLIPLGSNEQFF
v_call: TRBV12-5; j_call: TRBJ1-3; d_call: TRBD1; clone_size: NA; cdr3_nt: TGTGCTAGTGGTCCCTCCAGGGACAGGGCCACTTCGGGAAACACCATATATTTT; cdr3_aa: CASGPSRDRATSGNTIYF
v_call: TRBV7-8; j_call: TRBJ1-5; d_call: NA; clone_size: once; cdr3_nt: TGTGCCAGCAGCTTAGCCGACAGGAACTTTCGGAATCAGCCCCAGCATTTT; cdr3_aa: CASSLADRNFRNQPQHF
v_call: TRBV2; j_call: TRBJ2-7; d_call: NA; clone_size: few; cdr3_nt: TGTGCCAGCAGTGGGTCGGGATTCGAGCAGTACTTC; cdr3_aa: CASSGSGFEQYF
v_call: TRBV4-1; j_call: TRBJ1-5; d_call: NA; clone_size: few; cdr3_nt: TGCGCCAGCAGCCAAGAGAGGGGCAATCAGCCCCAGCATTTT; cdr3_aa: CASSQERGNQPQHF
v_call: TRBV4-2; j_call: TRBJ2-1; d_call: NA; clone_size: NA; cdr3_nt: TGTGCCAGCAGCCGGGACTGGAATGAGCAGTTCTTC; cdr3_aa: CASSRDWNEQFF
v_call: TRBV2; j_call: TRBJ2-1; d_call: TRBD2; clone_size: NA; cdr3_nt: TGTGCCAGCAGCGGGGGACTACCCTTGGATGAGCAGTTCTTC; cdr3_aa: CASSGGLPLDEQFF
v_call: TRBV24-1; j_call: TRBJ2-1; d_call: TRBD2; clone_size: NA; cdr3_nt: TGTGCCACCAGTGAATCCGGGACTAGCGGGACCTACAATGAGCAGTTCTTC; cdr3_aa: CATSESGTSGTYNEQFF
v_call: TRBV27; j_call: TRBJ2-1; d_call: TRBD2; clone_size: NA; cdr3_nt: TGTGCCAGCAGTTTAAAAGCGGGACCTGTATACAATGAGCAGTTCTTC; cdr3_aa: CASSLKAGPVYNEQFF
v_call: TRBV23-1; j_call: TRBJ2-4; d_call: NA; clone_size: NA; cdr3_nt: TGCGCCAGCAGTCCCTCGGGTCTCGAACCAAAAAACATTCAGTACTTC; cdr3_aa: CASSPSGLEPKNIQYF
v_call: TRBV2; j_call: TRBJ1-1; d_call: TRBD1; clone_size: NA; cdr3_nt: TGTGCCAGCAGCGGAACAGGGGCCACTGAAGCTTTCTTT; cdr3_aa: CASSGTGATEAFF
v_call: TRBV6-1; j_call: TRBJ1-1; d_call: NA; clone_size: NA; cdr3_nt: TGTGCCAGCAGTTTCACAGGGTTCGTCCCTGAAGCTTTCTTT; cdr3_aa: CASSFTGFVPEAFF
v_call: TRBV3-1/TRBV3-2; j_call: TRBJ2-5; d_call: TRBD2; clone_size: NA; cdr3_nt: TGTGCCAGCAGCCAAGAAAGGACTAGCGGGCTCCAAGAGACCCAGTACTTC; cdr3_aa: CASSQERTSGLQETQYF
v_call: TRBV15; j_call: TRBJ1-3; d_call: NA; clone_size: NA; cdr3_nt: TGTGCCACCAGCAGCCCCTCTGGAAACACCATATATTTT; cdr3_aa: CATSSPSGNTIYF
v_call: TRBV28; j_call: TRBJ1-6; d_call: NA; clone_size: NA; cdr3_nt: TGTGCCAGCAGTTCCCATGTCTCCTATAATTCACCCCTCCACTTT; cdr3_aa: CASSSHVSYNSPLHF
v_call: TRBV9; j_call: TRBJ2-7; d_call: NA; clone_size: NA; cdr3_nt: TGTGCCAGCAGCTCAAGCCCAACAGGTTCCTACGAGCAGTACTTC; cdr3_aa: CASSSSPTGSYEQYF
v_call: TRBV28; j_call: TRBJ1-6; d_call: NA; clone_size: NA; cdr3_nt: TGTGCCAGTTCAGGTTTCAGTCCGGACAGCCACTCCTATAATTCACCCCTCCACTTT; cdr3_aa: CASSGFSPDSHSYNSPLHF
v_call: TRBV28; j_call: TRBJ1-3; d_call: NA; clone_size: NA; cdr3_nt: TGTGCCAGCAGCTCTTACAGGGAAGGAAACACCATATATTTT; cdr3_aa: CASSSYREGNTIYF
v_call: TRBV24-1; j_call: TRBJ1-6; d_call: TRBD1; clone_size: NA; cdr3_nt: TGTGCCACCAGTGATAGGACAGGGGGCTCCAATAATTCACCCCTCCACTTT; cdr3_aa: CATSDRTGGSNNSPLHF
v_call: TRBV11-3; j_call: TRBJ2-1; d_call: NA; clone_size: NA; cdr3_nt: TGTGCCAGCAGCTTAGTAGGGGTGTCTGAGCAGTTCTTC; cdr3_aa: CASSLVGVSEQFF
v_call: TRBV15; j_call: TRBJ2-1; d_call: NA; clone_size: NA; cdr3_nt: TGTGCCACCAGCAGAGACAGCAGTGGTTATGAGCAGTTCTTC; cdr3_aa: CATSRDSSGYEQFF
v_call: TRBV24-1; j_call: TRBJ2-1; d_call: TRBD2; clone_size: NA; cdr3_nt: TGTGCCACAGAAAAGCGGGGAAGCAACGGGCAGTTCTTC; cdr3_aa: CATEKRGSNGQFF
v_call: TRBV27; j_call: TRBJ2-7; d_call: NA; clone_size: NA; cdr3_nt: TGTGCCAGCAGTTTTAAGAGATCCCTATACGAGCAGTACTTC; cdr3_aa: CASSFKRSLYEQYF
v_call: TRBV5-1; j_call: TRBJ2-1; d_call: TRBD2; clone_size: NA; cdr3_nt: TGCGCCAGCAGCTTAGCGGGAGTGTACAATGAGCAGTTCTTC; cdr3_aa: CASSLAGVYNEQFF
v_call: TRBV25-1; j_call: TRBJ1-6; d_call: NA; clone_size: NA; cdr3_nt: TGTGCCAGCAGTGTAACAGGGAATCATTCACCCCTCCACTTT; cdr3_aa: CASSVTGNHSPLHF
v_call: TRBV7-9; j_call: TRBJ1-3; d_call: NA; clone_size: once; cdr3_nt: TGTGCCAGCAGCCCCCCCGGCCGGGGGAGAAACACCATATATTTT; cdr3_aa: CASSPPGRGRNTIYF
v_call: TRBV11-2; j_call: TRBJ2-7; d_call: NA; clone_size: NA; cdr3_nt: TGTGCCAGCAGCTTAGTTGGGGTCTACGAGCAGTACTTC; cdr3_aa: CASSLVGVYEQYF
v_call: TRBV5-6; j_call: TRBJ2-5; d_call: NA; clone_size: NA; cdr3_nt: TGTGCCAGCAGCTCGCTAGGGACTGTTCAAGAGACCCAGTACTTC; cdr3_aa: CASSSLGTVQETQYF
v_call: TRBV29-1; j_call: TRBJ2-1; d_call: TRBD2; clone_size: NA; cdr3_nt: TGCAGCGACAGACCGAGTAGCGGGGGTACCTACAATGAGCAGTTCTTC; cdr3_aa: CSDRPSSGGTYNEQFF
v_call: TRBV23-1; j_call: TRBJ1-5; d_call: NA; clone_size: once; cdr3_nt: TGCGCCAGCAGCCACCGGGCCCGAAATCAGCCCCAGCATTTT; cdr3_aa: CASSHRARNQPQHF
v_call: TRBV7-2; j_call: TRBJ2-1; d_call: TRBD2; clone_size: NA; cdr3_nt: TGTGCCAGCAGCTTCTCGCGGGAGAGCTCCTACAATGAGCAGTTCTTC; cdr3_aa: CASSFSRESSYNEQFF
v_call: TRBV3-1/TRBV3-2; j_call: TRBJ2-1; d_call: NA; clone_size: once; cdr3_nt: TGTGCCAGCAGCCAAGATTTCCAACTCGATGAGCAGTTCTTC; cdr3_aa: CASSQDFQLDEQFF
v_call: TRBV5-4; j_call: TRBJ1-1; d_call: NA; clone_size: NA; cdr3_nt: TGTGCCAGCAGCTTCGCCGCGGGAGGGAAAGCTTTCTTT; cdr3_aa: CASSFAAGGKAFF
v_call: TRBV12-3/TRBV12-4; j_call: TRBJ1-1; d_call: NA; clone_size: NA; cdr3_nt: TGTGCCAGCAGTTTCGTTTTGAACACTGAAGCTTTCTTT; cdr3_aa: CASSFVLNTEAFF
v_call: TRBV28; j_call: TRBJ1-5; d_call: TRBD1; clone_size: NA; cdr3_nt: TGTGCCAGCAGTCCCAGGGGGTTCGATCGGGATTATCAGCCCCAGCATTTT; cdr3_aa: CASSPRGFDRDYQPQHF